These 24 T cell receptor beta chains share one sample of origin, sequenced in a study of blood T cell repertoires in COVID-19. Data came from immunoSEQ multiplex PCR; TCRdb stores just in-frame clones and leaves some out. This sample has approximately 440,000 clones; roughly 90% occur once, and the top ten carry around 0.7%. Sequenced input: PBMCs or T cells enriched from blood (not recorded which). These receptors were obtained from a woman aged 18-29 years who had recovered from COVID-19.

CDR3 coding DNA: TGTGCCAGCACCCCGAGCGGGGCCAGCACAGATACGCAGTATTTT. Translation: CASTPSGASTDTQYF. This sequence joins TRBV28 and TRBJ2-3, with 7 bases that match TRBD2. The CDR3 length is 15 residues. Unmatched junction bases numbered 7, after V lost 7 bases and J lost 0 bases. The germline V gene encodes CDR1 MDHEN and CDR2 SYDVKM.

The chain's CDR3 is CASSQVYAGIGNTEAFF. CDR3 nucleotide sequence: TGCGCCAGCAGCCAAGTTTATGCAGGGATCGGGAACACTGAAGCTTTCTTT. This chain links TRBV4-1 with TRBJ1-1; a weak D match, TRBD1 (5 bases). The ends were cut back, 1 base at V and 1 base at J, with 16 bases in the middle. CDR3 length: 17 residues. Germline-derived CDR1 and CDR2 are MGHRA and YSYEKL.

The chain joins TRBV5-1 to TRBJ1-4; 8 bases map to TRBD1. The V segment lost 7 bases and the J segment 8 bases; nucleotides outside the gene matches: 10. The CDR3 is 14 amino acids. Germline V gene data show CDR1 as SGHRS and CDR2 as YFSETQ. CDR3 sequence reads: CASRPTGVLEKLFF. CDR3 sequence (DNA): TGCGCCAGCCGACCGACAGGGGTTTTAGAAAAACTGTTTTTT.

V usage is TRBV5-6 and J usage is TRBJ2-5, with 7 bases aligning to TRBD1. Germline CDR1 and CDR2: SGHDT and YYEEEE. This CDR3 comprises 15 residues. The junction had 11 bases not matched to a gene; V was cut back by 5 bases and J by 4 bases. The CDR3 region has the DNA TGTGCCAGCAGTTCCTTGACAGGGCCGGGAGAGACCCAGTACTTC. Its translation: CASSSLTGPGETQYF.

The rearrangement joins TRBV5-8 to TRBJ1-3; D not resolved. This CDR3 contains 15 residues. V shed 0 bases and J shed 0 bases, with 7 bases lying between them. Germline V gene sequence: CDR1 SGHTS, CDR2 YDEGEE. DNA of the CDR3: TGTGCCAGCAGCTTGGGGCGGATCTCTGGAAACACCATATATTTT. Its translation is CASSLGRISGNTIYF.

This chain connects TRBV14 to TRBJ2-1; D unresolved. Germline loops: CDR1 SGHDN, CDR2 FVKESK. Trimming shortened V by 6 bases and J by 0 bases, and 6 bases separated the two germline ends. This CDR3 is built from 13 residues. The CDR3 DNA reads TGTGCCAGCAGGGCCAGCTCCTACAATGAGCAGTTCTTC. Amino acids: CASRASSYNEQFF.

The chain joins TRBV19 to TRBJ2-1, with 7 bases that match TRBD1. The CDR3 is 13 amino acids. Germline trimming cut 4 bases from V and 6 bases from J; bases unmatched to any gene: 3. Per germline, CDR1 LNHDA and CDR2 SQIVND (reference sequence). CDR3 coding DNA: TGTGCCAGTAGTAGGGGACAGATCAATGAGCAGTTCTTC. Translation gives CASSRGQINEQFF. The full variable domain, with the rest looked up from reference TRBV19 and TRBJ2-1, is DGGITQSPKYLFRKEGQNVTLSCEQNLNHDAMYWYRQDPGQGLRLIYYSQIVNDFQKGDIAEGYSVSREKKESFPLTVTSAQKNPTAFYLCASSRGQINEQFFGPGTRLTVL.

Note on this clone: Other DNA sequences of this sample code for an identical CDR3. The chain carries TRBV2 and TRBJ2-5; D call uncertain. Trimming left V 5 bases short and J 1 base short, with 8 bases between. The CDR3 totals 13 residues. Germline loops: CDR1 SNHLY, CDR2 FYNNEI. DNA for the CDR3: TGTGCCAGCAGTCCAGACTCCCAAGAGACCCAGTACTTC. Protein: CASSPDSQETQYF.

The rearrangement links TRBV14 to TRBJ1-1; a possible D gene is TRBD1 (5 bases). The CDR3 is made up of 13 amino acids. Trimming cost V 4 bases and J 6 bases, with 12 bases left between them. Germline V gene data show CDR1 as SGHDN and CDR2 as FVKESK. CDR3 residues: CASSPRTRAEAFF. Written as DNA, the CDR3 is TGTGCCAGCAGCCCCCGGACCAGGGCTGAAGCTTTCTTT.

The genes are TRBV5-4 and TRBJ2-3; 8 nucleotides align to TRBD2. CDR1 SGHNT and CDR2 YYREEE come from the germline V gene (reference sequence). This CDR3 spans 15 amino acids. V lost 3 bases, J lost 4 bases, and 7 bases stayed unmatched. The CDR3 bases are TGTGCCAGCAGCTCAAAACTAGCGGAGGCAGATACGCAGTATTTT. Its protein product is CASSSKLAEADTQYF.

The table lists this clone with a few counts. CDR3 amino acids: CASSSWTVLYRVREPSYNEQFF. CDR3 DNA: TGTGCCAGCAGTTCGTGGACTGTCCTCTATCGCGTCCGGGAGCCCTCCTACAATGAGCAGTTCTTC. J is TRBJ2-1 and V is TRBV28; a weak D match, TRBD2 (6 bases). This CDR3 spans 22 amino acids. The germline CDR1 and CDR2 sequences are MDHEN and SYDVKM. The V end was cut by 4 bases, the J end by 0 bases, with 31 bases between.

The chain carries TRBV12-5 and TRBJ1-5; 7 nucleotides line up with TRBD1. Unmatched junction bases numbered 9, after V lost 6 bases and J lost 4 bases. CDR1 and CDR2 (germline): LGHNT, FRNRAP. The CDR3 length is 15 residues. CDR3 nucleotides: TGTGCTAGTGGGATCGGGACAGCGACAAATCAGCCCCAGCATTTT. This codes for CASGIGTATNQPQHF. Together with reference TRBV12-5 and TRBJ1-5, the CDR3 gives the full variable domain: DARVTQTPRHKVTEMGQEVTMRCQPILGHNTVFWYRQTMMQGLELLAYFRNRAPLDDSGMPKDRFSAEMPDATLATLKIQPSEPRDSAVYFCASGIGTATNQPQHFGDGTRLSIL.

The gene calls are TRBV18 and TRBJ1-1; weak D call: TRBD1 (5 bases). Germline V gives CDR1 KGHSH, CDR2 LQKENI. This CDR3 has 11 residues. V lost 3 bases and J lost 7, with 6 bases in between. The CDR3: CASSPDSEAFF. CDR3 DNA: TGTGCCAGCTCACCTGACAGTGAAGCTTTCTTT.

J is TRBJ1-6 and V is TRBV20-1; D is possibly TRBD1 (6 bases). Germline-derived CDR1 and CDR2 are DFQATT and SNEGSKA (reference sequence). The V end lost 3 bases, the J end lost 11 bases, and 20 bases lay between the germline ends. The CDR3 length is 15 residues. CDR3: CSASGSHIPGAPLHF. The CDR3 DNA reads as TGCAGTGCTAGTGGAAGCCATATACCAGGGGCACCCCTCCACTTT.

CDR3 nucleotides: TGCGCCAGCAGCCAAGCGACAGGGGGCAAGGAGACCCAGTACTTC. It codes for CASSQATGGKETQYF. The chain recombines TRBV5-1 with TRBJ2-5, with 10 bases fitting TRBD1. CDR3 length: 15 residues. Germline loops: CDR1 SGHRS, CDR2 YFSETQ. V lost 4 bases and J lost 5; bases outside the gene matches: 8.

The chain has TRBV12-3 or TRBV12-4 and TRBJ1-5; D is unclear. CDR3 size: 13 residues. V lost 5 bases to trimming and J lost 4 bases, with 9 bases between them. The CDR3 nucleotides are TGTGCCAGCAGTCGAGGAGGGAATCAGCCCCAGCATTTT. As protein: CASSRGGNQPQHF.

The J gene is TRBJ1-6, the V gene TRBV7-9, with D maybe TRBD1 (6 bases). Per the germline V gene, CDR1 is SEHNR and CDR2 is FQNEAQ (reference sequence). Trimming left V 5 bases short and J 10 bases short, with 15 bases between. The CDR3 extends over 14 amino acids. The CDR3: CASSLQGDGSPLHF. The CDR3 DNA is TGTGCCAGCAGCCTACAGGGAGATGGCTCACCCCTCCACTTT.

V is TRBV6-5 and J is TRBJ1-2; D ambiguous. V was shortened by 0 bases and J by 4 bases, with 9 bases between the two germline ends. Germline lookup yields CDR1 MNHEY and CDR2 SVGAGI. The CDR3 is 14 residues long. CDR3 in amino acids: CASSYSQPGYGYTF. In DNA, the CDR3 is TGTGCCAGCAGTTACTCACAGCCTGGCTATGGCTACACCTTC.

This chain links TRBV9 with TRBJ2-3; 10 bases line up with TRBD2. With 1 base clipped from V and 7 bases from J, the junction kept 6 bases outside the gene matches. Germline CDR1 reads SGDLS; CDR2 reads YYNGEE. The CDR3 totals 15 residues. The DNA of the CDR3 is TGTGCCAGCAGCGTACTAGCGGGGGCTCCAAATACGCAGTATTTT. Translated, it gives CASSVLAGAPNTQYF.

The rearrangement joins TRBV27 to TRBJ1-2; weak D call: TRBD1 (5 bases). The CDR3 sequence is 13 residues long. CDR1 MNHEY and CDR2 SMNVEV come from the germline V gene (reference sequence). Trimming shortened V by 2 bases and J by 4 bases, and 8 bases separated the two germline ends. For the CDR3, the DNA is TGTGCCAGCAGTTTAATCGGGGGCTATGGCTACACCTTC. Translation gives CASSLIGGYGYTF.

The chain couples TRBV5-4 to TRBJ1-1; D might be TRBD1 (5 bases). Germline CDR1 SGHNT, CDR2 YYREEE (reference sequence). The V and J ends lost 6 bases and 7 bases respectively, with 19 bases between them. The CDR3 is 14 residues long. The CDR3 region has the DNA TGTGCCAGCACCCACCCGGACACTTCCTATGAAGCTTTCTTT. Translating gives CASTHPDTSYEAFF.

The CDR3 region has the DNA TGCGCAAATCGGAAGGGGCGATCACCTGAAGCTTTCTTT. The encoded protein is CANRKGRSPEAFF. The chain joins TRBV5-1 to TRBJ1-1, with D perhaps matching TRBD1 (5 bases). Germline CDR1 is SGHRS and CDR2 is YFSETQ. The CDR3 is 13 amino acids.

This clone was counted a single time. The gene calls are TRBV25-1 and TRBJ1-6; 8 bases align to TRBD1. This CDR3 is built from 14 residues. Trimming removed 4 bases from V and 4 bases from J; junction bases left unmatched: 0. Germline V gene data show CDR1 as MGHDK and CDR2 as SYGVNS. CDR3 loop: CASSGTGYNSPLHF. Here the CDR3 DNA reads TGTGCCAGCAGTGGGACAGGGTATAATTCACCCCTCCACTTT. The entire variable domain, with the rest obtained from reference TRBV25-1 and TRBJ1-6, is as follows: EADIYQTPRYLVIGTGKKITLECSQTMGHDKMYWYQQDPGMELHLIHYSYGVNSTEKGDLSSESTVSRIRTEHFPLTLESARPSHTSQYLCASSGTGYNSPLHFGNGTRLTVT.

CDR3 amino acids: CASSQNDSPRSGNTIYF. The CDR3 nucleotides read TGTGCCAGCAGCCAAAACGACAGCCCCCGCTCTGGAAACACCATATATTTT. The chain employs TRBV3-1 (or the pseudogene TRBV3-2) and TRBJ1-3, with D tentatively TRBD1 (5 bases). V was trimmed by 2 bases and J by 0 bases, leaving 14 bases between them. The germline V gene encodes CDR1 LGHDT and CDR2 YNNKEL (reference sequence). The CDR3 has 17 residues.